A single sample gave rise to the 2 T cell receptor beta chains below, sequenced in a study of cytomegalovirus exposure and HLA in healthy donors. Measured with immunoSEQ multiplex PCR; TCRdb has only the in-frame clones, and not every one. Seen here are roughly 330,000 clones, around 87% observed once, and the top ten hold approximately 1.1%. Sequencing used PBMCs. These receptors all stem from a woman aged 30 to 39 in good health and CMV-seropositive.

CDR3 loop: CASSLDATNEKLFF. The CDR3 region has the DNA TGTGCCAGCAGCTTGGACGCAACTAATGAAAAACTGTTTTTT. This chain joins TRBV27 and TRBJ1-4; unclear D gene. Trimming cost V 6 bases and J 0 bases, with 8 bases left between them. CDR3 length: 14 residues. Germline loops: CDR1 MNHEY, CDR2 SMNVEV (reference sequence).

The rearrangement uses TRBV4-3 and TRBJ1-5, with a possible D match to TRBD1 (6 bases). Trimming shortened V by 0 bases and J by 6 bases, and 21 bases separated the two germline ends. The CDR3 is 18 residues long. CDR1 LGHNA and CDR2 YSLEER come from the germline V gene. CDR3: CASSQDSLTGMGGQPQHF. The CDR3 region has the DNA TGCGCCAGCAGCCAAGATTCCCTCACAGGGATGGGTGGTCAGCCCCAGCATTTT.